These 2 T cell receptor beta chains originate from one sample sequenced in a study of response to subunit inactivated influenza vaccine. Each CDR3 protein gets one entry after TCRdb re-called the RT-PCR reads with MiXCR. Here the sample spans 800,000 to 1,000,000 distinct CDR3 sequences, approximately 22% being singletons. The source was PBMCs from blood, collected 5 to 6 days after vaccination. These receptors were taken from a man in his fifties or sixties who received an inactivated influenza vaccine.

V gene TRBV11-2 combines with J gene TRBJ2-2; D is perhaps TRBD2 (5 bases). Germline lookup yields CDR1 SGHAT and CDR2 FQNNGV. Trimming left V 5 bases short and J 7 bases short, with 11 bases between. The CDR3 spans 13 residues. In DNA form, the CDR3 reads TGTGCCAGCAGCCTCCAGCGGCGCGGGGAGCTGTTTTTT. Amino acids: CASSLQRRGELFF.

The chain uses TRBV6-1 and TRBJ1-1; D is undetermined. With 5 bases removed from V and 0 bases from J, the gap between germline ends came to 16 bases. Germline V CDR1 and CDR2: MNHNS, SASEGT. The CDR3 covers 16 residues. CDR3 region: CASSNPLGPLNTEAFF. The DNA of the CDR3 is TGTGCCAGCAGTAATCCCTTAGGACCGTTGAACACTGAAGCTTTCTTT.